This T cell receptor beta chain came from a study of CD8 T cells in Susac syndrome. Reverse transcription of about 0.5 to 1 ug RNA used random hexamers. An immunoSEQ multiplex PCR amplified TCR beta CDR3 over 54 Vbeta and 13 Jbeta. Via MiXCR, TCRdb re-called the immunoSEQ multiplex PCR reads, giving one row per CDR3 protein. The sample lists roughly 200,000 distinct CDR3 sequences; nearly 97% were seen once. J lost 3 bases, V lost 11 bases, and 3 bases had no gene match. Germline CDR1 and CDR2: ENHRY and SYGVKD. This CDR3 contains 12 residues. CD8+ and CD4+ T cells from blood underwent TCR beta sequencing. Patients with stable or active relapsing-remitting disease, all of them treatment-naive, made up the multiple sclerosis controls. FACS enriched CD8+ TEMRA cells, while bulk CD8+ and CD4+ were negatively isolated.

The sequenced material came from CD4+ T cells from PBMCs. The chain joins TRBV10-3 to TRBJ2-7; 11 nucleotides line up with TRBD1. The receptor was isolated from a human donor with multiple sclerosis. The CDR3 here is CASGTGGYEQYF. CDR3 DNA sequence: TGTGCCTCAGGGACAGGGGGCTACGAGCAGTACTTC.